The rows below give T cell receptor beta chains drawn from one sample of a study of blood T cell repertoires in COVID-19. Repertoires were generated with immunoSEQ multiplex PCR, while TCRdb's copy carries only in-frame clones and drops some. The sample yields tens of thousands of clones, roughly nine tenths seen once. The sequenced sample was peripheral blood. These receptors were taken from a human donor in a cohort sampled during active COVID-19. Both conserved end residues are part of each CDR3. D genes are given only for firm matches. Some rows have no size entry. The others give once, few or many, or a class for an expanded clone.

14 | TRBJ2-5 | TRBD1 | TRBV25-1 | - | TGTGCCAGCAGTGACGCCGGACAGGGAGAGACCCAGTACTTC | CASSDAGQGETQYF
15 | TRBJ1-1 | TRBD1 | TRBV28 | - | TGTGCCAGCAGTTCCAACTCAGGGGGCTACACTGAAGCTTTCTTT | CASSSNSGGYTEAFF
15 | TRBJ1-6 | - | TRBV7-6 | - | TGTGCCAGCAGCTTAAGTTCACAGACTAATTCACCCCTCCACTTT | CASSLSSQTNSPLHF
15 | TRBJ1-4 | TRBD1 | TRBV5-1 | - | TGCGCCAGCAGCTTGACAGGGGGCTTGAGGGAAAAACTGTTTTTT | CASSLTGGLREKLFF
15 | TRBJ1-1 | - | TRBV6-6 | - | TGTGCCAGCAGTTTACAGGAACCGAACACTGCTGAAGCTTTCTTT | CASSLQEPNTAEAFF
16 | TRBJ2-1 | TRBD2 | TRBV7-9 | - | TGTGCCAGCAGCTCGAGCGGGACTACCTCTTACAATGAGCAGTTCTTC | CASSSSGTTSYNEQFF
14 | TRBJ2-5 | - | TRBV28 | - | TGTGCCAGCAGTTTAACAGGGGGAGGGGAGACCCAGTACTTC | CASSLTGGGETQYF
13 | TRBJ2-7 | - | TRBV18 | - | TGTGCCAGCTCATCTGTAAGAGGGCCCGAGCAGTACTTC | CASSSVRGPEQYF
13 | TRBJ2-4 | TRBD2 | TRBV7-2 | - | TGTGCCAGCAGCTCCCGGGGGGTAAACATTCAGTACTTC | CASSSRGVNIQYF
13 | TRBJ1-5 | - | TRBV11-2 | - | TGTGCCAGCAGCTTGTCCTTCAATCAGCCCCAGCATTTT | CASSLSFNQPQHF
14 | TRBJ2-1 | - | TRBV15 | - | TGTGCCACCAGCACAGACTTCGGCTACAATGAGCAGTTCTTC | CATSTDFGYNEQFF
15 | TRBJ2-7 | TRBD2 | TRBV7-8 | - | TGTGCCAGCACCCCCGGGACTAGCGGGAGTCGTGTGCAGTACTTC | CASTPGTSGSRVQYF
15 | TRBJ2-3 | - | TRBV9 | - | TGTGCCAGCAGCGTAGGGGAACAGGGCACAGATACGCAGTATTTT | CASSVGEQGTDTQYF
15 | TRBJ1-1 | - | TRBV3-1/TRBV3-2 | - | TGTGCCAGCAGCCAATTTCTAGGGGGGAACACTGAAGCTTTCTTT | CASSQFLGGNTEAFF
15 | TRBJ2-1 | TRBD2 | TRBV11-3 | - | TGTGCCAGCAGCTTAGGGTTAGCGGGAGGGCATGAGCAGTTCTTC | CASSLGLAGGHEQFF
17 | TRBJ2-7 | - | TRBV5-1 | - | TGCGCCAGCAGCTTGTACTACACGGGGATGAGCTCCTACGAGCAGTACTTC | CASSLYYTGMSSYEQYF
15 | TRBJ2-1 | - | TRBV6-2/TRBV6-3 | once | TGTGCCAGCAGTTACCGGCAGGGTTTGAATGCGGAGCAGTTCTTC | CASSYRQGLNAEQFF
14 | TRBJ1-1 | - | TRBV28 | - | TGTGCCAGCAGTTACAGGGCCTTGGCCACTGAAGCTTTCTTT | CASSYRALATEAFF
13 | TRBJ2-5 | - | TRBV3-1/TRBV3-2 | - | TGTGCCAGCAGTCGCGACAGGCCGGAGACCCAGTACTTC | CASSRDRPETQYF
10 | TRBJ2-5 | - | TRBV2 | - | TGTGCCAGCAAAGTCCCGGGGCAGTACTTC | CASKVPGQYF
15 | TRBJ2-2 | TRBD1 | TRBV5-1 | - | TGCGCCAGCAGCCCGGGACAGCCGAACACCGGGGAGCTGTTTTTT | CASSPGQPNTGELFF
14 | TRBJ1-2 | TRBD1 | TRBV2 | - | TGTGCCAGCAGTCCACGACAGGGGGTGTATGGCTACACCTTC | CASSPRQGVYGYTF
14 | TRBJ2-1 | - | TRBV3-1/TRBV3-2 | few | TGTGCCAGCAGCCAAGATGTTGGACGGGGTGAGCAGTTCTTC | CASSQDVGRGEQFF
15 | TRBJ1-6 | - | TRBV10-2 | - | TGCGCCAGCAGTGAGTTGCGACAGAACAATTCACCCCTCCACTTT | CASSELRQNNSPLHF
16 | TRBJ1-5 | TRBD1 | TRBV24-1 | - | TGTGCCACCAGTGATCCGAGTACAGGGGGTGGTCAGCCCCAGCATTTT | CATSDPSTGGGQPQHF
14 | TRBJ1-1 | TRBD1 | TRBV19 | few | TGTGCCAGTAGTAGGACAGGCGCCCGCACTGAAGCTTTCTTT | CASSRTGARTEAFF
15 | TRBJ1-5 | TRBD1 | TRBV24-1 | - | TGTGCCACCAGTGATTCCCAGGGGGCAGGCCAGCCCCAGCATTTT | CATSDSQGAGQPQHF
14 | TRBJ2-3 | - | TRBV18 | - | TGTGCCAGCGGTTCGGGGGATTGGGCAGATACGCAGTATTTT | CASGSGDWADTQYF